This T cell receptor (beta chain) was identified in a study of T cell responses to AZD1222 COVID-19 vaccine (dated by TCRdb to the early 2020s). As for the study more broadly: A total of 240 or so trial participants underwent TCR sequencing, of whom more than 200 had received two doses of AZD1222 and around 26 had received two doses of the MenACWY control vaccine. Enrollment into the trials was organized by age into subgroups of 18-55, 56-69 and 70-plus years, and those subgroups contained about 160, 30 and 59 TCR-sequenced participants, respectively.

The CDR3 regions of human TCRbeta chains were analyzed by immunosequencing. The original pipeline was this. TCRs in the repertoires were compared against a reference library of SARS-CoV-2-specific TCRs that had been generated with the MIRA antigen-specificity platform. Breadth was defined as the fraction of unique TCRs that were SARS-CoV-2-associated. Depth was defined as the fraction of total T cells that were SARS-CoV-2-associated. Each spike-specific TCR was assigned to its reactive spike region and to a CD4 or CD8 class using the MIRA data. Log10-transformed breadth and depth values were compared by one-way ANOVA with Sidak's multiple comparisons tests. TCRdb stores this immuneACCESS table with in-frame sequences only. Part of the clones is absent; in the studies checked, under half of the shortfall reflects unresolved V genes, and no reason is known for the rest. V and J calls and clone size are copied from that table; D and trimming were computed from the DNA. The sample includes around 140,000 clones, with roughly 90% observed a single time. The ten most abundant clones make up around 1.5% of the sample.

The paper as a whole reports these results and caveats: CD4 TCRs associated with the vaccine covered the entire spike protein, and the dominant responses were in regions 160-218 and 743-854. Because no samples from the day 14 peak response were available, repertoires could be characterized only after the peak T cell response. In the small 56-69-year group, the increase in depth fell short of significance, most likely because of low power. Most participants were white British and females outnumbered males, and the authors suggested that clonal diversity may have been underestimated. Only five to seven AZD1222 recipients were SARS-CoV-2 seropositive at baseline, limiting conclusions about previously exposed vaccinees. Epitopes outside the regions mutated in the B.1.351 and B.1.1.7 variants were reportedly recognized by nearly half of the unique spike-specific TCRs. After two AZD1222 doses, both the breadth and the depth of spike-specific TCRs were significantly higher than at day 0 and than in MenACWY recipients.

The time point label corresponds to: about 28 days (+/-7) after the second vaccine dose. AZD1222 recipients whose second dose came at about 4 weeks and those whose second dose came at about 12 weeks were combined into one group, since spike-specific TCR depth and breadth did not differ between the two schedules. The vaccinee samples were drawn from two UK trials, COV001 and COV002, one of which was a single-blind randomized controlled phase 2/3 trial testing AZD1222 (ChAdOx1 nCoV-19) in healthy adults. For TCRbeta chain sequencing, PBMC samples from trial participants were taken at day 0 and at day 28 after the second dose. CDR1 and CDR2 are read off the germline V gene as KGHDR and SFDVKD. The CDR3 starts with the cysteine, ends with the phenylalanine, and has 17 residues. CDR3 DNA is the only sequence kept; it has 51 bases, read in frame from the first base. At the junction V is shortened by 1 base and J by 9 bases, with 21 bases in between.

About this clone: Its antigen is still unknown. Within one base of it there is no much larger clone, and no base qualities were kept.

This chain is built from TRBV24-1 and TRBJ1-5; confidence is insufficient to name the D gene. The sequence was obtained from an adult who received the AZD1222 COVID-19 vaccine. Source: peripheral blood, taken 28 days after the second AZD1222 dose. The nucleotide sequence is given as TGTGCCACCAGTGATTTTGACGGGCCTGTGTTTGTGGGGCCCCAGCATTTT. Its protein reads: CATSDFDGPVFVGPQHF.